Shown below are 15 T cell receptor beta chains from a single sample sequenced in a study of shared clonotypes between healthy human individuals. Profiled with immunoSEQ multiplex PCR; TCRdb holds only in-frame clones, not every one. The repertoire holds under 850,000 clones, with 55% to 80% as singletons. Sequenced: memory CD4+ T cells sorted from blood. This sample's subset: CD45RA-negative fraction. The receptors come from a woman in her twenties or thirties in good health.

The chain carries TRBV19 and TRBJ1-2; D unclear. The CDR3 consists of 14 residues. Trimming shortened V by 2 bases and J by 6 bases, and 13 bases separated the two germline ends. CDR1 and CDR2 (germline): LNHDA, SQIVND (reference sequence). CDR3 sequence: CASSIIGEAHGYTF. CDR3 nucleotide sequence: TGTGCCAGTAGTATAATCGGCGAAGCCCATGGCTACACCTTC.

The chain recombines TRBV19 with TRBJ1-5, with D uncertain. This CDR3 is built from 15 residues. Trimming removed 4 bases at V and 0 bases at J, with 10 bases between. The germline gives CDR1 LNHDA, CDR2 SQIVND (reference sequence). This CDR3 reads CASSKSRVSNQPQHF. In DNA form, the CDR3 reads TGTGCCAGTAGTAAGTCGAGGGTTAGCAATCAGCCCCAGCATTTT.

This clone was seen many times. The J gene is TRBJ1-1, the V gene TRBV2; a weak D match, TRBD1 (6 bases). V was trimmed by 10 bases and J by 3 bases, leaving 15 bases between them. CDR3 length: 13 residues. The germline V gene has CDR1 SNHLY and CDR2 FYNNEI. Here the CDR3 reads CATQQGLYTEAFF. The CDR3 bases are TGTGCCACCCAGCAGGGGTTGTACACTGAAGCTTTCTTT.

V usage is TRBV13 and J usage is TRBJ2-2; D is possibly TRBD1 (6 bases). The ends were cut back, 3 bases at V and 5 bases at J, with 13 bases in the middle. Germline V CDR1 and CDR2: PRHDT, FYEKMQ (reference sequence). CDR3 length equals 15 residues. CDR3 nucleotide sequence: TGTGCCAGCAGCTTCGGGACACCAGTTACCGGGGAGCTGTTTTTT. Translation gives CASSFGTPVTGELFF.

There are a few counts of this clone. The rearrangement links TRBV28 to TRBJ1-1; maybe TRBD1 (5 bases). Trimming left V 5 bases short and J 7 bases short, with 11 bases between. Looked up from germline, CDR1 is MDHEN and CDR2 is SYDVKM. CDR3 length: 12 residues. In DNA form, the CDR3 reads TGTGCCAGCAGTCTGGGACGGATTGAAGCTTTCTTT. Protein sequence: CASSLGRIEAFF.

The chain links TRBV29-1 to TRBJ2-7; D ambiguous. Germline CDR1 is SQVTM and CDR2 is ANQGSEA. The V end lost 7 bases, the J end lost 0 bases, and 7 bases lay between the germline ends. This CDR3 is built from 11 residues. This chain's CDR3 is CSARSSYEQYF. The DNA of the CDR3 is TGCAGCGCCCGGAGCTCCTACGAGCAGTACTTC.

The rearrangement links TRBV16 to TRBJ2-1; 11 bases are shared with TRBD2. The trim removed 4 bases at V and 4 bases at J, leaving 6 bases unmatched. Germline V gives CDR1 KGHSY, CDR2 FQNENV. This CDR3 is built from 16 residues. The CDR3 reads CASSPMGLADYNEQFF. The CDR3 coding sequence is TGTGCCAGCAGCCCGATGGGACTAGCGGATTACAATGAGCAGTTCTTC.

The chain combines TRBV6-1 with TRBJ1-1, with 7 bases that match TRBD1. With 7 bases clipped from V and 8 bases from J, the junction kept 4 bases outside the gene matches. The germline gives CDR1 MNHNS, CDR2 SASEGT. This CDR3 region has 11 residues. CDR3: CASIDRVEAFF. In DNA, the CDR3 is TGTGCCAGCATCGACAGGGTCGAAGCTTTCTTT.

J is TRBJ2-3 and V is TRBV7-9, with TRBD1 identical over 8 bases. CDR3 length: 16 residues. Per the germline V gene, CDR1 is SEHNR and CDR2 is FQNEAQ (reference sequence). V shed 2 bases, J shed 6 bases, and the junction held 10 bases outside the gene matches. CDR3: CASSLHKTGVSDTQYF. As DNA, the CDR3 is TGTGCCAGCAGCTTACATAAGACAGGGGTTTCGGATACGCAGTATTTT.

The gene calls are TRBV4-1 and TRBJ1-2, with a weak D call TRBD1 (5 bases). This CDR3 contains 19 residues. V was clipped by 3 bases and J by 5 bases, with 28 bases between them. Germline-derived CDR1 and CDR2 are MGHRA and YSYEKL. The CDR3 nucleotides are TGCGCCAGCAGCCACGAACCCCTCGGGACCATCTTAACATTTTATGGCTACACCTTC. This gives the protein CASSHEPLGTILTFYGYTF.

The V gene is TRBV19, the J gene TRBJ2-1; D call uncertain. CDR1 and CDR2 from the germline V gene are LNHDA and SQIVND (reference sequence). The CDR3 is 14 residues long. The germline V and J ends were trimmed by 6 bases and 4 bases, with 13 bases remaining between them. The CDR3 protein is CASSQLSDYNEQFF. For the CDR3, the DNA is TGTGCCAGTAGCCAACTGTCGGATTACAATGAGCAGTTCTTC.

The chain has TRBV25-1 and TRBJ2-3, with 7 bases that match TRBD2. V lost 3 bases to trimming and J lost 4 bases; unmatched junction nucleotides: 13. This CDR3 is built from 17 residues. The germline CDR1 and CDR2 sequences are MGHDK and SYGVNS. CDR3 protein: CASSELGRGVTADTQYF. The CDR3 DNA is TGTGCCAGCAGTGAGTTGGGGAGGGGTGTAACAGCAGATACGCAGTATTTT.

The DNA of the CDR3 is TGTGCCAGACGGGGACTAGCGGGAGGGCATAGACACACAGATACGCAGTATTTT. Its translation: CARRGLAGGHRHTDTQYF. The chain recombines TRBV5-3 with TRBJ2-3, with TRBD2 identical over 16 bases. TRBV5-3 belongs to the ORF category, with a function that is uncertain. The CDR3 covers 18 residues. V was clipped by 7 bases and J by 2 bases; unmatched bases: 10.

The DNA of the CDR3 is TGTGCCAGCAGTGACCCGGGACAGAGGAAGACCCAGTACTTC. It yields the protein CASSDPGQRKTQYF. The V gene is TRBV27, the J gene TRBJ2-5; the match to TRBD1 covers 7 bases. The CDR3 runs to 14 residues. V trimming: 5 bases; J trimming: 6 bases; junction bases outside the gene matches: 9. Per germline, CDR1 MNHEY and CDR2 SMNVEV (reference sequence).

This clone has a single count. The DNA for the CDR3 is TGTGCCAGCAGCCAAGCTAGCGATCCTAGCACAGATACGCAGTATTTT. Encoded protein: CASSQASDPSTDTQYF. The V and J genes are TRBV14 and TRBJ2-3, with a weak D call TRBD2 (6 bases). V was pared by 1 base and J by 0 bases, with 11 bases between. CDR3 length equals 16 residues. Per germline, CDR1 SGHDN and CDR2 FVKESK.